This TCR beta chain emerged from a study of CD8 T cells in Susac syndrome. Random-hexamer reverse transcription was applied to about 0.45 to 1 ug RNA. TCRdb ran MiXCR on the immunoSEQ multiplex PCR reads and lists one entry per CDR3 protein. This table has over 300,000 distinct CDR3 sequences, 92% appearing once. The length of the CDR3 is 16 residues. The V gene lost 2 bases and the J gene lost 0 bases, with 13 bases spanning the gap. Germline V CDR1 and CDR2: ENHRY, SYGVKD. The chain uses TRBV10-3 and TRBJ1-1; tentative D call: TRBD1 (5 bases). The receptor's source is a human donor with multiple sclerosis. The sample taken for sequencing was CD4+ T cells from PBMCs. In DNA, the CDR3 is TGTGCCATCAGTGAGAGGGGTGGGGCGATGAACACTGAAGCTTTCTTT. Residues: CAISERGGAMNTEAFF.